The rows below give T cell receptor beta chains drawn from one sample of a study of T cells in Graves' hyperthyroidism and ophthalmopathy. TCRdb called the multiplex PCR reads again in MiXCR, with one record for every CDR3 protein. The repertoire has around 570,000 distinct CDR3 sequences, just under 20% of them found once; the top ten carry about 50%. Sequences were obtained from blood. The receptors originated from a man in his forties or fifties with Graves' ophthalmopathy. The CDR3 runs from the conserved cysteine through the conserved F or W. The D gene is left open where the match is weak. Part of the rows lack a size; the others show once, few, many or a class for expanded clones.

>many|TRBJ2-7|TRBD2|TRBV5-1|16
TGCGCCAGCAGCTCTCGCGATGGGACTAGCGGCTACGAGCAGTACTTC
CASSSRDGTSGYEQYF
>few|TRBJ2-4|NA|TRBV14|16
TGTGCCAGCAGCCAAGAGGAGGGATTAGCCAAAAACATTCAGTACTTC
CASSQEEGLAKNIQYF
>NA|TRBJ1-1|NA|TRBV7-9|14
TGTGCCAGCAGGGGTGGAACGGAGAACACTGAAGCTTTCTTT
CASRGGTENTEAFF
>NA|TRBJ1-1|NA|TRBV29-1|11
TGCAGCGTTAGAGGCGACACTGAAGCTTTCTTT
CSVRGDTEAFF
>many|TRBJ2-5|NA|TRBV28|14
TGTGCCAGCAGTTTTGTGGGGGGGCTGGAGACCCAGTACTTC
CASSFVGGLETQYF
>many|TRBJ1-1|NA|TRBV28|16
TGTGCCAGTAGGACCGGGCAGGGACTGCGGGGCACTGAAGCTTTCTTT
CASRTGQGLRGTEAFF
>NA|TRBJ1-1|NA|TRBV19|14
TGTGCCAGTACTACTCAAGGGAGTAACACTGAAGCTTTCTTT
CASTTQGSNTEAFF
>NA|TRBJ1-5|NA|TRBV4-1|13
TGCGCCAGCAGCCAAGATCTTAAGACGTCCCAGCATTTT
CASSQDLKTSQHF
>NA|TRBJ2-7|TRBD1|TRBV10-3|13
TGTGCCATCAGAACAGGGGGCACCTACGAGCAGTACTTC
CAIRTGGTYEQYF
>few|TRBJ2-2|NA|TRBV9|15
TGTGCCAGCAGCCCTCAGACACGGAGCACCGGGGAGCTGTTTTTT
CASSPQTRSTGELFF
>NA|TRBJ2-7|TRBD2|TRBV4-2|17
TGTGCCAGCAGCCATAATATGGGGACTAGCGGAACCCACGAGCAGTACTTC
CASSHNMGTSGTHEQYF
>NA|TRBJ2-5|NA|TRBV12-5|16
TGTGCTAGTGGTTTGGTACTTAGCGGGACAGGGGAGACCCAGTACTTC
CASGLVLSGTGETQYF
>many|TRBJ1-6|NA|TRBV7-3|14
TGTGCCAGCAGCTTAACCGGGACGGATTCACCCCTCCACTTT
CASSLTGTDSPLHF
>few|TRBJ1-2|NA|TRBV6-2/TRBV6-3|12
TGTGCCACCAGTCCGCGGCATCCTGGCTACACCTTC
CATSPRHPGYTF
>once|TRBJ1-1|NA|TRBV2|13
TGTGCCAGCAGGGCAAGGATAAACACTGAAGCTTTCTTT
CASRARINTEAFF
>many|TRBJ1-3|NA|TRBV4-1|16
TGCGCCAGCAGCCAAGATGACGTGAGCTCTGGAAACACCATATATTTT
CASSQDDVSSGNTIYF
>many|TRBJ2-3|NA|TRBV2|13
TGTGCCAGCAGTGAGAACAGAGCAGATACGCAGTATTTT
CASSENRADTQYF
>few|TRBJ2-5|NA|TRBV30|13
TGTGCCCGCGGAGGGGGGGGCTCTGAGACCCAGTACTTC
CARGGGGSETQYF
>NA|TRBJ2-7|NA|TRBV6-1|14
TGTGCCAGCAGTTTCACGGCCCTTACTGGCGAGCAGTACTTC
CASSFTALTGEQYF
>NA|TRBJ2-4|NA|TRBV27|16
TGTGCCAGCAGTTCAAGTCGGACCCGTTCCAAAAACATTCAGTACTTC
CASSSSRTRSKNIQYF
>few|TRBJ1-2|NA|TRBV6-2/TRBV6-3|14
TGTGCCAGCAGCCGGAGTGAGGGGGAGTATGGCTACACCTTC
CASSRSEGEYGYTF
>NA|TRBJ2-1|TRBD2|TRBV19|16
TGTGCCAGTAGTATTAGACTAGCGGGAGTATACAATGAGCAGTTCTTC
CASSIRLAGVYNEQFF
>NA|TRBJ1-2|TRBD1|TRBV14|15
TGTGCCAGCAGCCAAGCCGGGACAGGGATAGATGGCTACACCTTC
CASSQAGTGIDGYTF
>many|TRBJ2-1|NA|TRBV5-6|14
TGTGCCAGCAGCTTCCGGGACAACTACAATGAGCAGTTCTTC
CASSFRDNYNEQFF
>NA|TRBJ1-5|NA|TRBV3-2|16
TGTGCCAGCAGCCAAGATAGGGAGGTGAGGAATCAGCCCCAGCATTTT
CASSQDREVRNQPQHF